This entry lists 29 T cell receptor beta chains sequenced from one sample in a study of beta chain features in type 1 diabetes. Expressed TCRB transcripts were sequenced, since all the RNA that had been isolated was reverse transcribed. This table comes from immunoSEQ multiplex PCR, and its TCRdb copy is limited to in-frame clones, with some not included. The sample consists of some 360,000 clones, around a fifth of them appearing once. Sequencing input: naive CD4+ T cells from blood. These receptors all stem from a woman younger than 30 in good health.

This clone was counted only a few times. The chain carries TRBV4-3 and TRBJ1-6; the match to TRBD1 covers 8 bases. The J segment lost 8 bases and the V segment lost 8 bases, leaving 14 bases of the junction unmatched. Germline CDR1 is LGHNA and CDR2 is YSLEER. This CDR3 has 16 amino acids. For the CDR3, the DNA is TGCGCCAGCCAATCCTCAGGGGGCTTAGGGGATTCACCCCTCCACTTT. Translation: CASQSSGGLGDSPLHF.

Only a few counts were recorded for this clone. This chain joins TRBV29-1 and TRBJ1-2, with D perhaps TRBD1 (6 bases). The CDR3 extends over 14 amino acids. Germline V gives CDR1 SQVTM, CDR2 ANQGSEA. With 4 bases removed from V and 0 bases from J, the gap between germline ends came to 12 bases. The CDR3 DNA is TGCAGCGTTGCCCGACAGGTCTCTAACTATGGCTACACCTTC. Amino acid sequence: CSVARQVSNYGYTF.

This clone occurred a few times. V gene TRBV5-1 combines with J gene TRBJ2-1; 9 bases align to TRBD1. Germline V gene lookup returns CDR1 SGHRS and CDR2 YFSETQ. Trimming removed 4 bases from V and 4 bases from J; junction bases left unmatched: 3. The length of the CDR3 is 14 residues. CDR3 in DNA: TGCGCCAGCAGCCGGGGGACAGGGTACAATGAGCAGTTCTTC. Encoded protein: CASSRGTGYNEQFF.

The V gene is TRBV30, the J gene TRBJ2-1; 11 nucleotides match TRBD2. Losses at the gene ends were 3 bases for V and 5 bases for J; bases not matched to a gene: 6. Germline V gives CDR1 GTSNPN, CDR2 SVGIG (reference sequence). The CDR3 extends over 15 amino acids. The CDR3 loop is CAWRNPLAGDNEQFF. The CDR3 bases are TGTGCCTGGAGGAATCCACTAGCGGGAGACAATGAGCAGTTCTTC.

The chain couples TRBV4-3 to TRBJ2-4; 7 positions match TRBD2. V dropped 4 bases and J dropped 6; count of bases not matched to a gene: 18. The CDR3 extends over 18 amino acids. The germline V gene has CDR1 LGHNA and CDR2 YSLEER. CDR3 coding DNA: TGCGCCAGCAGCCGGAACCCGGGGGGACCGGGACCCCGAAACATTCAGTACTTC. Protein sequence: CASSRNPGGPGPRNIQYF.

The table lists this clone with a few counts. The V gene is TRBV7-9, the J gene TRBJ2-1, with a weak D call TRBD1 (6 bases). Germline V gene lookup returns CDR1 SEHNR and CDR2 FQNEAQ (reference sequence). The germline V and J ends were trimmed by 3 bases and 9 bases, with 9 bases remaining between them. CDR3 size: 12 residues. The CDR3 nucleotides read TGTGCCAGCAGCTTTAAACAGGGTGAGCAGTTCTTC. Protein sequence: CASSFKQGEQFF.

CDR3 DNA: TGTGCCAGCAGGAACGGACAGGGCTACAATGAGCAGTTCTTC. It codes for CASRNGQGYNEQFF. The chain uses TRBV6-6 and TRBJ2-1; 8 nucleotides match TRBD1. CDR3 size: 14 residues. The J segment lost 3 bases and the V segment lost 6 bases, leaving 4 bases of the junction unmatched. Per germline, CDR1 MNHNY and CDR2 SVGAGI (reference sequence).

The rearrangement links TRBV6-5 to TRBJ2-7; TRBD2 might be the D (7 bases). Germline CDR1 and CDR2: MNHEY and SVGAGI. With 0 bases removed from V and 3 bases from J, the gap between germline ends came to 12 bases. The CDR3 consists of 15 residues. Here the CDR3 DNA reads TGTGCCAGCAGTTACTCTGGGGGGGCTGGCTACGAGCAGTACTTC. Amino acid sequence: CASSYSGGAGYEQYF.

The chain carries TRBV5-1 and TRBJ2-5, with D tentatively TRBD2 (6 bases). This CDR3 has 14 amino acids. Trimming took 0 bases from V and 5 from J, leaving 11 bases between them. Germline V lookup: CDR1 SGHRS, CDR2 YFSETQ. CDR3 in DNA: TGCGCCAGCAGCTTGGCGGGAGTCGGGGAGACCCAGTACTTC. Protein product: CASSLAGVGETQYF.

The rearrangement links TRBV19 to TRBJ2-1, with D possibly being TRBD1 (5 bases). CDR3 length equals 15 residues. Germline-derived CDR1 and CDR2 are LNHDA and SQIVND (reference sequence). V lost 5 bases, J lost 7 bases, and 18 bases lay in between. The CDR3 coding sequence is TGTGCCAGTAGTGCCTTACAGATAAGGGGTAATGAGCAGTTCTTC. Its translation is CASSALQIRGNEQFF.

Regarding this clone: At one end the junction does not follow the germline gene, possibly because of a read error. The rearrangement joins TRBV12-5 to TRBJ2-7; maybe TRBD2 (6 bases). Germline CDR1 and CDR2: LGHNT and FRNRAP. This CDR3 contains 12 residues. CDR3 bases: TGTGCTGGTGGCGTAGAGGGAGGAGAGCAGTACTTC. Amino acid sequence: CAGGVEGGEQYF.

The chain combines TRBV30 with TRBJ2-7; D is unresolved. CDR1 is GTSNPN, CDR2 SVGIG, per germline (reference sequence). The CDR3 has 11 amino acids. Trimming removed 0 bases from V and 6 bases from J, with 6 bases in between. The CDR3 sequence: CAWSVGLEQYF. The CDR3 DNA reads as TGTGCCTGGAGTGTTGGGCTCGAGCAGTACTTC. Together with reference TRBV30 and TRBJ2-7, the CDR3 gives the full variable domain: SQTIHQWPATLVQPVGSPLSLECTVEGTSNPNLYWYRQAAGRGLQLLFYSVGIGQISSEVPQNLSASRPQDRQFILSSKKLLLSDSGFYLCAWSVGLEQYFGPGTRLTVT.

The genes are TRBV6-6 and TRBJ1-1; D is possibly TRBD1 (6 bases). The CDR3 sequence is 14 residues long. V lost 7 bases, J lost 1 base, and 13 bases lay in between. Germline V gene data show CDR1 as MNHNY and CDR2 as SVGAGI (reference sequence). The CDR3 protein is CASIGGGSNTEAFF. Here the CDR3 DNA reads TGTGCCAGCATAGGGGGGGGGTCGAACACTGAAGCTTTCTTT.

The chain employs TRBV28 and TRBJ2-5; weak D call: TRBD2 (6 bases). CDR1 and CDR2 (germline): MDHEN, SYDVKM. This CDR3 contains 14 residues. V was shortened by 6 bases and J by 5 bases, with 16 bases between the two germline ends. The CDR3 DNA reads TGTGCCAGCAGCATCCCCCCAGGGAGGGAGACCCAGTACTTC. Its translation: CASSIPPGRETQYF.

The V call is TRBV23-1, the J call TRBJ2-7, with 7 bases that match TRBD2. TRBV23-1 is an open reading frame, and its role is uncertain. The CDR3 runs 17 residues. Trimming took 8 bases from V and 1 from J; bases not matched to a gene: 17. CDR3 sequence reads: CASGMGGNSLLSYEQYF. In DNA, the CDR3 is TGCGCCAGCGGAATGGGAGGGAACTCGTTATTATCCTACGAGCAGTACTTC.

The chain recombines TRBV7-9 with TRBJ2-1; TRBD2 might be the D (6 bases). This CDR3 has 18 amino acids. Trimming cost V 5 bases and J 5 bases, with 25 bases left between them. Germline V lookup: CDR1 SEHNR, CDR2 FQNEAQ (reference sequence). DNA of the CDR3: TGTGCCAGCAGCCCGATCTCACGGGGGTCAGGGTTGGACAATGAGCAGTTCTTC. It codes for CASSPISRGSGLDNEQFF.

The V call is TRBV4-1, the J call TRBJ2-7; 8 nucleotides agree with TRBD2. V was clipped by 4 bases and J by 4 bases; unmatched bases: 15. CDR1 and CDR2 (germline): MGHRA, YSYEKL. This CDR3 has 17 amino acids. The CDR3 DNA is TGCGCCAGCAGCCTCCGTAGAGAGCGGGAGTTAAGGTACGAGCAGTACTTC. It specifies CASSLRRERELRYEQYF.

This clone was observed a handful of times. The chain uses TRBV5-1 and TRBJ2-3; D is perhaps TRBD1 (5 bases). V lost 5 bases to trimming and J lost 8 bases, with 12 bases between them. Per germline, CDR1 SGHRS and CDR2 YFSETQ. The CDR3 covers 12 residues. CDR3 region: CASRSGLTTQYF. The CDR3 DNA reads TGCGCCAGCAGATCAGGGTTAACTACGCAGTATTTT.

The V gene is TRBV9, the J gene TRBJ2-3; unclear D gene. Trimming stripped 0 bases from V and 7 bases from J, with 15 bases between. The CDR3 is 15 residues long. Germline CDR1 is SGDLS and CDR2 is YYNGEE. The CDR3 DNA is TGTGCCAGCAGCGTAGAACCCGCAGTTGGTCATACGCAGTATTTT. Its translation: CASSVEPAVGHTQYF.

The chain's CDR3 is CSVGQGTITNYGYTF. CDR3 nucleotide sequence: TGCAGCGTCGGACAGGGCACAATCACTAACTATGGCTACACCTTC. The genes are TRBV29-1 and TRBJ1-2; 8 bases line up with TRBD1. The CDR3 has 15 residues. The V gene's germline CDR1 is SQVTM and CDR2 ANQGSEA. Trimming at V came to 6 bases and at J to 0 bases, leaving 9 bases not matched to a gene.

This chain connects TRBV5-6 to TRBJ2-6, with unresolved D. V was pared by 2 bases and J by 2 bases, with 5 bases between. Germline V gives CDR1 SGHDT, CDR2 YYEEEE. The CDR3 extends over 14 amino acids. CDR3 coding DNA: TGTGCCAGCAGCTTAACAACTGGGGCCAACGTCCTGACTTTC. Residues: CASSLTTGANVLTF.

This clone was picked up a small number of times. The rearrangement joins TRBV4-1 to TRBJ2-7; 7 bases line up with TRBD1. V was pared by 4 bases and J by 4 bases, with 10 bases of the junction left unmatched. Germline values: CDR1 MGHRA, CDR2 YSYEKL. The CDR3 is 15 amino acids. CDR3 in DNA: TGCGCCAGCAGCCTAAGGACAGGTCTAGGGTACGAGCAGTACTTC. Encoded protein: CASSLRTGLGYEQYF.

This clone occurred a few times. The chain combines TRBV2 with TRBJ2-2; 10 bases are shared with TRBD1. Losses at the gene ends were 7 bases for V and 9 bases for J; bases not matched to a gene: 8. Germline V CDR1 and CDR2: SNHLY, FYNNEI. CDR3 length: 14 residues. CDR3 region: CASTGTGARRELFF. CDR3 DNA sequence: TGTGCCAGCACCGGGACAGGGGCACGGAGGGAGCTGTTTTTT.

This clone occurred a few times. The J gene is TRBJ1-1, the V gene TRBV19, with D possibly being TRBD1 (6 bases). The CDR3 has 15 residues. Trimming cost V 3 bases and J 0 bases, with 11 bases left between them. Per germline, CDR1 LNHDA and CDR2 SQIVND (reference sequence). CDR3 coding DNA: TGTGCCAGTAGTATTCGACAGGCCATGAACACTGAAGCTTTCTTT. Its translation is CASSIRQAMNTEAFF.

The chain couples TRBV18 to TRBJ1-1; D is possibly TRBD1 (6 bases). From germline, CDR1 is KGHSH and CDR2 LQKENI. V lost 5 bases to trimming and J lost 1 base, with 8 bases between them. The CDR3 runs to 13 residues. CDR3 bases: TGTGCCAGCTCAGAGGGACAGAACACTGAAGCTTTCTTT. Translation gives CASSEGQNTEAFF.

J is TRBJ2-7 and V is TRBV25-1; no definite D call. Germline CDR1 and CDR2: MGHDK and SYGVNS. This CDR3 contains 11 residues. Trimming took off 5 bases at V and 4 bases at J, with 6 bases between the two ends. CDR3: CASSTNYEQYF. CDR3 DNA: TGTGCCAGCAGTACTAATTACGAGCAGTACTTC.

V and J are TRBV4-1 and TRBJ1-2; 7 bases agree with TRBD1. Germline V gene data show CDR1 as MGHRA and CDR2 as YSYEKL. V lost 3 bases, J lost 0 bases, and 7 bases stayed unmatched. The CDR3 sequence is 16 residues long. The CDR3 sequence: CASSQDMTGTNYGYTF. The CDR3 DNA sequence: TGCGCCAGCAGCCAGGATATGACAGGGACTAACTATGGCTACACCTTC.

This sequence joins TRBV7-2 and TRBJ2-5; a possible D gene is TRBD2 (5 bases). The CDR3 runs to 15 residues. CDR1 is SGHTA and CDR2 is FQGNSA in the germline V gene. V lost 4 bases and J lost 1, with 13 bases in between. The CDR3 loop reads CASSSGQGGQETQYF. DNA for the CDR3: TGTGCCAGCAGCTCGGGCCAAGGAGGCCAAGAGACCCAGTACTTC.

The J gene is TRBJ1-5, the V gene TRBV6-5, with D possibly being TRBD1 (5 bases). The germline gives CDR1 MNHEY, CDR2 SVGAGI. The V gene lost 2 bases and the J gene lost 6 bases, with 8 bases spanning the gap. The CDR3 is 13 amino acids. For the CDR3, the DNA is TGTGCCAGCAGTTACCGGGGGACTCAGCCCCAGCATTTT. Encoded protein: CASSYRGTQPQHF.